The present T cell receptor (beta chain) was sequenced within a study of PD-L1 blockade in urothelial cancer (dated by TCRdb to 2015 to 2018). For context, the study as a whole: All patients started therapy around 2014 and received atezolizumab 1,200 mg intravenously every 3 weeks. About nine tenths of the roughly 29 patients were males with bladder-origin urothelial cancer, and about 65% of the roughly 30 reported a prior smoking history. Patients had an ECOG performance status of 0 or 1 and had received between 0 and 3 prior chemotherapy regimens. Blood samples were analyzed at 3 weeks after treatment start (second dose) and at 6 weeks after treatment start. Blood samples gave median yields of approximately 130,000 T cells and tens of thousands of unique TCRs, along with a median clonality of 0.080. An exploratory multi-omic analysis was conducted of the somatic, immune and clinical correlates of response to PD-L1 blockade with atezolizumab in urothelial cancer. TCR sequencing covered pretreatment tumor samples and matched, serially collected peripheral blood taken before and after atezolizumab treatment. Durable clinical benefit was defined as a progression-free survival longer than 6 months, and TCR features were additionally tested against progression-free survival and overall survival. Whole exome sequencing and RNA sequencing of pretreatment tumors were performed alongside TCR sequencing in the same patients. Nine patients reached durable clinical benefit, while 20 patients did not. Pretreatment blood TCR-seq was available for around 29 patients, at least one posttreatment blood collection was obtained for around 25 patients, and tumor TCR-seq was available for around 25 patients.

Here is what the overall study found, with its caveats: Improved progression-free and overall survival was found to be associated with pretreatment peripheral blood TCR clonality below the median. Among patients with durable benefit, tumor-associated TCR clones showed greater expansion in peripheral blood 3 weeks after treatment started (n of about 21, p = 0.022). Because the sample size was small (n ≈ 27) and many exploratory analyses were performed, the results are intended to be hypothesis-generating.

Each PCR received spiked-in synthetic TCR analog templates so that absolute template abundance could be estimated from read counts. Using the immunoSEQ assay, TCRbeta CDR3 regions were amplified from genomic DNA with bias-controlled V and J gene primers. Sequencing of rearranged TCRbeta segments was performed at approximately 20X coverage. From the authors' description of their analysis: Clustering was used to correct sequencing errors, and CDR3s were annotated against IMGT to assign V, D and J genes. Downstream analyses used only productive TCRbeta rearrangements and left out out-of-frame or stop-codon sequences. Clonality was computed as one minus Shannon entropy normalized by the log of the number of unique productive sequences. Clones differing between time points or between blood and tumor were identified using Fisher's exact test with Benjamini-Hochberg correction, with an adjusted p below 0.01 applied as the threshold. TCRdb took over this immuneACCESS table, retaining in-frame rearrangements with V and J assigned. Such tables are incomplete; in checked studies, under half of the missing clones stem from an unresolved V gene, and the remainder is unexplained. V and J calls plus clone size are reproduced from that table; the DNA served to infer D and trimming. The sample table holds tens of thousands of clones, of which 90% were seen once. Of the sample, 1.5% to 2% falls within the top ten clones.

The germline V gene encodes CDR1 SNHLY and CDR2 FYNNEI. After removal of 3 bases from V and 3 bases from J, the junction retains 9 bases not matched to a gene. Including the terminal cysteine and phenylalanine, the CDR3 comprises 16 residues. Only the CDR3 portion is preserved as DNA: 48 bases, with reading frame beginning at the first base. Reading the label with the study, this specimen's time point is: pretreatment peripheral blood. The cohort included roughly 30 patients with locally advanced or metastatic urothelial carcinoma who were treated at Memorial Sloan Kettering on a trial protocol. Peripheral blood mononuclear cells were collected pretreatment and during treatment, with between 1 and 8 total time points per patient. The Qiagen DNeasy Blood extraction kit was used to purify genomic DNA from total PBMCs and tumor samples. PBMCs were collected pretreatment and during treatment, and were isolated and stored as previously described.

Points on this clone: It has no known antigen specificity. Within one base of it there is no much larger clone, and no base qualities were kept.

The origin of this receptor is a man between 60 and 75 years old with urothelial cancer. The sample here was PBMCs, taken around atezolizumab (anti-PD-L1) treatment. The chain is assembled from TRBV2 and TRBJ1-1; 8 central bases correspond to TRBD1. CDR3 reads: CASSDEQGGMDTEAFF. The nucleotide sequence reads TGTGCCAGCAGTGACGAACAGGGGGGAATGGACACTGAAGCTTTCTTT.